This T cell receptor (beta chain) appears in the sequencing data of a study of T cell responses to AZD1222 COVID-19 vaccine. Study-level results: Clonal diversity may have been underestimated in mostly white British donors. Increases in Spike-specific TCR breadth and depth were seen after two AZD1222 doses. Repertoires were collected only later (after the peak T cell response had occurred). At study baseline, merely several AZD1222 recipients were seropositive.

Trimming left V 3 bases short and J 6 bases short, with 11 bases between. The CDR3 is 13 amino acids. TCRdb's table, derived via immunoSEQ multiplex PCR, lists solely in-frame clones and lacks some. The sample lists 160,000 or so clones, about 92% occurring once. As to this clone: Its specificity is unknown.

The rearrangement links TRBV12-3 or TRBV12-4 to TRBJ1-2; D might be TRBD1 (6 bases). The sequence was collected from an adult in good health. The source material was peripheral blood, sampled on day 0 of MenACWY control vaccination. CDR3 sequence reads: CASSFSPGDGYTF. CDR3 DNA: TGTGCCAGCAGTTTTAGTCCAGGGGATGGCTACACCTTC.